This section outlines one TCR beta chain sequence together with its context. This sample stems from a study of blood T cell repertoires in COVID-19. TCRdb's table, derived via immunoSEQ multiplex PCR, lists solely in-frame clones and lacks some. Of about 270,000 clones in the sample, roughly 91% are singletons; the top ten hold under 2.5%. Germline values: CDR1 SNHLY, CDR2 FYNNEI. With 6 bases removed from V and 3 bases from J, the gap between germline ends came to 5 bases. The CDR3 is 12 amino acids. The sample was PBMCs or T cells enriched from blood (not recorded which). The J gene is TRBJ2-2, the V gene TRBV2; D is unresolved. The receptor's source is a woman between 55 and 75 years old who had recovered from COVID-19. The CDR3 DNA reads as TGTGCCAGCAGCATGTACACCGGGGAGCTGTTTTTT. It specifies CASSMYTGELFF.